Each of the 11 T cell receptor beta chains below was sequenced from the same sample in a study of cytomegalovirus exposure and HLA in healthy donors. A multiplex PCR was run with 60 Vbeta primers and 13 Jbeta primers. Sequencing was performed with immunoSEQ multiplex PCR; in TCRdb, only in-frame clones are kept and a portion is missing. This sample's table reports 70,000 or so clones. Sample: PBMCs. Receptors originate from a man in his forties in good health and CMV-seronegative.

The chain's CDR3 is CASSVNRDREWDTEAFF. The CDR3 region has the DNA TGTGCCAGCAGCGTTAACCGGGACAGGGAATGGGACACTGAAGCTTTCTTT. This chain uses TRBV9 with TRBJ1-1; 9 bases are a match to TRBD1. This CDR3 comprises 17 residues. Germline V lookup: CDR1 SGDLS, CDR2 YYNGEE. V was pared by 2 bases and J by 3 bases, with 11 bases of the junction left unmatched.

The J gene is TRBJ2-5, the V gene TRBV9; 9 bases line up with TRBD2. J lost 5 bases, V lost 0 bases, and 8 bases had no gene match. This CDR3 spans 16 amino acids. Germline loops: CDR1 SGDLS, CDR2 YYNGEE. Here the CDR3 reads CASSVGGGRAGETQYF. As DNA, the CDR3 is TGTGCCAGCAGCGTAGGCGGCGGGAGGGCCGGGGAGACCCAGTACTTC.

The chain uses TRBV18 and TRBJ2-1, with 12 bases fitting TRBD2. Germline trimming cut 2 bases from V and 6 bases from J; bases unmatched to any gene: 5. The CDR3 spans 16 residues. The germline gives CDR1 KGHSH, CDR2 LQKENI. In nucleotides, the CDR3 is TGTGCCAGCTCACCATCTAGCGGGGGGGTCTTCAATGAGCAGTTCTTC. Translated: CASSPSSGGVFNEQFF.

The chain employs TRBV20-1 and TRBJ2-4, with 7 bases fitting TRBD1. Germline CDR1 reads DFQATT; CDR2 reads SNEGSKA (reference sequence). With V trimmed by 6 bases and J by 8 bases, 4 bases remained unmatched. CDR3 length equals 11 residues. The CDR3 sequence is CSADRADIQYF. The CDR3 region has the DNA TGCAGTGCAGACAGGGCAGACATTCAGTACTTC.

Details on this clone: Germline and junction disagree at one end, which may indicate a read error. The chain recombines TRBV7-9 with TRBJ1-2; D not certain. Per the germline V gene, CDR1 is SEHNR and CDR2 is FQNEAQ (reference sequence). This CDR3 has 13 residues. Here the CDR3 reads CASSLFDNYGYTF. Here the CDR3 DNA reads TGTGCCAGCAGCTTATTCGATAACTACGGCTACACCTTC.

This chain joins TRBV18 and TRBJ2-5; TRBD2 is a possible D gene (6 bases). The end of the DNA aligns better with TRBJ2-7, so the J call may be wrong. The CDR3 runs 15 residues. Looked up from germline, CDR1 is KGHSH and CDR2 is LQKENI. The CDR3 DNA reads as TGTGCCAGCTCACGGCAACTAGCAAGTGAGGGCGAGCAGTACTTC. It specifies CASSRQLASEGEQYF.

To note about this clone: At one end, the junction sequence differs from germline, possibly due to a read error. The chain carries TRBV9 and TRBJ1-2; no definite D call. This CDR3 is built from 13 residues. Germline CDR1 is SGDLS and CDR2 is YYNGEE. The CDR3 nucleotides read TGTGCCAGCAGCGTAGGGGCCGGACTCGGGTGTGCCTTC. It specifies CASSVGAGLGCAF.

The rearrangement uses TRBV11-2 and TRBJ1-1, with 9 bases identical to TRBD1. In germline, CDR1 is SGHAT, CDR2 FQNNGV. V was clipped by 5 bases and J by 4 bases; unmatched bases: 8. The CDR3 covers 15 residues. The CDR3 DNA reads TGTGCCAGCAGCCGTTCGACAGGGGGAGTCACTGAAGCTTTCTTT. This encodes CASSRSTGGVTEAFF.

In nucleotides, the CDR3 is TGTGCCAGCAGTTACTTCCCGGGACAGGGTGATACGCAGTATTTT. This encodes CASSYFPGQGDTQYF. V is TRBV6-6 and J is TRBJ2-3, with 9 nucleotides matching TRBD1. Germline V gene lookup returns CDR1 MNHNY and CDR2 SVGAGI (reference sequence). The CDR3 has 15 amino acids. V lost 1 base and J lost 6; bases outside the gene matches: 5.

The chain employs TRBV20-1 and TRBJ1-1; D is unresolved. CDR3 length: 11 residues. Germline V gene lookup returns CDR1 DFQATT and CDR2 SNEGSKA (reference sequence). Deletions cut 2 bases from V and 11 bases from J, with 12 bases between. CDR3 sequence (DNA): TGCAGTGCTAGACCCGAGGTGGAGGCTTTCTTT. Amino acid sequence: CSARPEVEAFF.

This rearrangement joins TRBV9 to TRBJ2-7; TRBD1 matches 10 bases. Germline V lookup: CDR1 SGDLS, CDR2 YYNGEE. J gave up 5 bases and V 4 bases, and 6 bases lay outside the gene matches. The CDR3 has 14 amino acids. The DNA for the CDR3 is TGTGCCAGCAGCTTCGGGACAGGGGTCCACGAGCAGTACTTC. Amino acids: CASSFGTGVHEQYF.